A selection of T cell receptor beta chains follows, all from one sample in a study of shared clonotypes between healthy human individuals. The method was immunoSEQ multiplex PCR; TCRdb's version includes in-frame clones alone and lacks a portion of them. The sample yields roughly 1,000,000 clones, about four fifths seen once. The sequencing input was memory CD4+ T cells from PBMCs. These receptors came from a man aged 18 to 29 in good health. Some clones in this sample may be carry-over from other donors' samples. The conserved cysteine and the conserved F or W are not part of the CDR3 here.

J: TRBJ1-4
V: TRBV10-3
CDR3: AISEGAGAGEKLF

J: TRBJ2-3
V: TRBV10-3
CDR3: AARPHGGRGAESTDTQY

J: TRBJ1-1
V: TRBV10-3
CDR3: AISHRGEHTEAF

J: TRBJ1-2
V: TRBV5-4
CDR3: ASSLDIYGYT

J: TRBJ2-2
V: TRBV27
CDR3: ASSPDRDTGELF

J: TRBJ2-5
V: TRBV5-1
CDR3: ASSLGTGKETQY

J: TRBJ2-2
V: TRBV7-2
CDR3: ASSWDRGFELF

J: TRBJ2-5
V: TRBV7-9
CDR3: ASSRGGEETQY

J: TRBJ2-2
V: TRBV11-3
CDR3: ASSLLAGEGGELF

J: TRBJ1-2
V: TRBV29-1
CDR3: SAATGNYGYT

J: TRBJ2-1
V: TRBV7-8
CDR3: ASSVGPTNEQF

J: TRBJ2-1
V: TRBV5-5
CDR3: ASSIGLAGGNEQF

J: TRBJ1-1
V: TRBV5-1
CDR3: ASSLEGSLNTEAF

J: TRBJ1-2
V: TRBV4-2
CDR3: ASSRQQVKNGDGYT

J: TRBJ1-1
V: TRBV5-1
CDR3: ASSRGEGRGEAF

J: TRBJ2-1
V: TRBV5-6
CDR3: ASSLGVAGANEQF

J: TRBJ2-5
V: TRBV2
CDR3: ASSVEQGGQETQY

J: TRBJ2-7
V: TRBV28
CDR3: ASNRQGVRNEQY

J: TRBJ1-4
V: TRBV4-1
CDR3: ASSPTPGAIAIEKLF

J: TRBJ1-3
V: TRBV15
CDR3: ATSRGGSGNTIY

J: TRBJ1-1
V: TRBV14
CDR3: ASSQVTDSYKAF

J: TRBJ2-1
V: TRBV9
CDR3: ASSRRQGASLNEQF

J: TRBJ2-3
V: TRBV15
CDR3: ATSRDRGLATLDSPY

J: TRBJ2-7
V: TRBV4-1
CDR3: ASSHPQGAGYEQY

J: TRBJ2-2
V: TRBV5-8
CDR3: ASSLTITGINTGELF

J: TRBJ2-3
V: TRBV5-1
CDR3: ASSLFSEENTQY

J: TRBJ1-2
V: TRBV2
CDR3: ASSAGLAYGYT

J: TRBJ1-2
V: TRBV9
CDR3: ASSLQGGYGYT

J: TRBJ1-2
V: TRBV28
CDR3: ASSSYRGGGYT

J: TRBJ2-2
V: TRBV28
CDR3: ASSPGDTGELF

J: TRBJ2-3
V: TRBV5-1
CDR3: ASSLGAGVTDTQY

J: TRBJ2-2
V: TRBV2
CDR3: ASSEDVITGELF

J: TRBJ1-1
V: TRBV27
CDR3: ASRYSGTPNTEAF

J: TRBJ2-1
V: TRBV5-1
CDR3: ASSAGGLDNEQF

J: TRBJ2-7
V: TRBV28
CDR3: ASIREVGASSYEQY

J: TRBJ1-2
V: TRBV19
CDR3: ASNGWGVNYGYT

J: TRBJ1-2
V: TRBV5-1
CDR3: ASSSQGEGGYT

J: TRBJ2-1
V: TRBV28
CDR3: ASSLLGSYNEQF

J: TRBJ2-1
V: TRBV4-1
CDR3: ASSPTGRWTYNEQF

J: TRBJ2-2
V: TRBV30
CDR3: AWRQGPNTGELF

J: TRBJ1-1
V: TRBV19
CDR3: ASSLRVYAEAF

J: TRBJ2-7
V: TRBV5-1
CDR3: ASSSESPFLTYEQY

J: TRBJ2-3
V: TRBV5-6
CDR3: ASSSGVGGADTQY

J: TRBJ2-1
V: TRBV5-1
CDR3: ASSFSSGIGNEQF

J: TRBJ2-2
V: TRBV7-9
CDR3: ASSLKGPMNTGELF

J: TRBJ1-4
V: TRBV5-1
CDR3: ASSYGQGNEKLF

J: TRBJ1-5
V: TRBV5-4
CDR3: ASSSDRAQPQH

J: TRBJ2-2
V: TRBV9
CDR3: ASSHQGQQNTGELF

J: TRBJ1-5
V: TRBV7-2
CDR3: ASSSNPGGFQPQH

J: TRBJ2-1
V: TRBV2
CDR3: ASRAGGLEQF

J: TRBJ1-1
V: TRBV6-5
CDR3: ASSYSTGVSNTEAF